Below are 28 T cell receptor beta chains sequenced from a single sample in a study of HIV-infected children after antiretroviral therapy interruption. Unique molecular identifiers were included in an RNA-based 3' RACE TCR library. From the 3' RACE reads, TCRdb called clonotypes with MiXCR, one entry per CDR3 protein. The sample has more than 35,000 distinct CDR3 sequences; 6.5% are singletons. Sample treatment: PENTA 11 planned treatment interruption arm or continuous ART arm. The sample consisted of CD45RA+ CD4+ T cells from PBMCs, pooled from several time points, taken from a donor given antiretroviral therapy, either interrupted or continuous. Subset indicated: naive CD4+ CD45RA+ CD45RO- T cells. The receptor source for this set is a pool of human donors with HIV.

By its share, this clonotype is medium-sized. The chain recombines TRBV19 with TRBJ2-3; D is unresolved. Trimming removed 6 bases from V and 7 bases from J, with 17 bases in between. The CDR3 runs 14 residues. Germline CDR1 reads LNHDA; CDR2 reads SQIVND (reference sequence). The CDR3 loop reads CASRFQADSHTQYF. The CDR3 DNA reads TGTGCCAGTAGGTTCCAAGCAGATTCTCATACGCAGTATTTT.

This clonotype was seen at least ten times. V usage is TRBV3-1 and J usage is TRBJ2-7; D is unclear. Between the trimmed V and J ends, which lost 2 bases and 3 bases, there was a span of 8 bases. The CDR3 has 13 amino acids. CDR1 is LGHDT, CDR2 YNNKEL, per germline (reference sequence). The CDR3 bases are TGTGCCAGCAGCCAAACAGCACACTACGAGCAGTACTTC. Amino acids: CASSQTAHYEQYF.

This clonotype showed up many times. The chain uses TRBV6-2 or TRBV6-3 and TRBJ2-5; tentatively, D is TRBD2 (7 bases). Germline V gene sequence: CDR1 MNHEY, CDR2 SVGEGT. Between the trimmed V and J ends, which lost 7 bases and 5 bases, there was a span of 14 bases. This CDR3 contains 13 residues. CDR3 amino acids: CASKQGGVETQYF. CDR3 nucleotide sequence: TGTGCCAGCAAACAGGGAGGGGTCGAGACCCAGTACTTC.

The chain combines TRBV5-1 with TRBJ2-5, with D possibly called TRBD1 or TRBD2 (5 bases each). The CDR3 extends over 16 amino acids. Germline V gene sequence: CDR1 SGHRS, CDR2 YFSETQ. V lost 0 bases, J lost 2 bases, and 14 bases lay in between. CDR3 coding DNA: TGCGCCAGCAGCTTGGGGGGGACCCCAGAGCAAGAGACCCAGTACTTC. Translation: CASSLGGTPEQETQYF.

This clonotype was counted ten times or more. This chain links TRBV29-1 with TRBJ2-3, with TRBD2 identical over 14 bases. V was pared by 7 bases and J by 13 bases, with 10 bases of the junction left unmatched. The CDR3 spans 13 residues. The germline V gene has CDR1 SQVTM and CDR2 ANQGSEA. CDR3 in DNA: TGCAGCGCGACAGGACTAGCGGGGGGCCGCGAGTATTTT. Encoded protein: CSATGLAGGREYF.

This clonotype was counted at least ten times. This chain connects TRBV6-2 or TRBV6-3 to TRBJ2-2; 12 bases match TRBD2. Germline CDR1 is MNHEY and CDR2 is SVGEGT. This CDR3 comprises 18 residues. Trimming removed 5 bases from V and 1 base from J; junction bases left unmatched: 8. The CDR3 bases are TGTGCCAGCAGTCCCAGAGGGGGACTAGCGGGGAACACCGGGGAGCTGTTTTTT. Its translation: CASSPRGGLAGNTGELFF.

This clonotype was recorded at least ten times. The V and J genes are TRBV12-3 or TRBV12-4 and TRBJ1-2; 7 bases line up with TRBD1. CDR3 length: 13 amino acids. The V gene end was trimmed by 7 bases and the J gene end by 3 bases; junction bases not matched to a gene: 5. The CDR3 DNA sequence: TGTGCCAGCACTACAGGGGCCTACTATGGCTACACCTTC. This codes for CASTTGAYYGYTF.

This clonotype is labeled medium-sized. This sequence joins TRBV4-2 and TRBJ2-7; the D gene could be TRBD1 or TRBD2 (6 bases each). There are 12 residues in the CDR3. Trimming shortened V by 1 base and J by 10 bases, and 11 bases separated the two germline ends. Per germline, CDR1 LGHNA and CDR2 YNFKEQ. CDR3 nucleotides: TGTGCCAGCAGCCAAGGGGGGGCTGAACAGTACTTC. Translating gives CASSQGGAEQYF.

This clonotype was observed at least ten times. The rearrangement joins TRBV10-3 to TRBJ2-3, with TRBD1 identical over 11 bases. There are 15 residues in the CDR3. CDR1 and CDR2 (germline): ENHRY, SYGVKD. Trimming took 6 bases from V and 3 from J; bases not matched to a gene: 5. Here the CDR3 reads CAIRGGTGGTDTQYF. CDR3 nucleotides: TGTGCCATCAGGGGGGGGACAGGGGGAACAGATACGCAGTATTTT.

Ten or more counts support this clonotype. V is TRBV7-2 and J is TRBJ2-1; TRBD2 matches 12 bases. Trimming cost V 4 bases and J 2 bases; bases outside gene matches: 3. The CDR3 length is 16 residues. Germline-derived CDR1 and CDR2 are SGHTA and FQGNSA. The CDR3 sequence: CASSSRLAGAYNEQFF. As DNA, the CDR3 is TGTGCCAGCAGCTCCCGACTAGCGGGGGCCTACAATGAGCAGTTCTTC.

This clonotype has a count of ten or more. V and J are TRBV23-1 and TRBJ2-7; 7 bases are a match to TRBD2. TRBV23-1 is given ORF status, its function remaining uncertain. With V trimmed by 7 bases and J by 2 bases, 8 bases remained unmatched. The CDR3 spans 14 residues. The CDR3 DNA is TGCGCCAGCAAAGTTTCTAGCGGTACCTACGAGCAGTACTTC. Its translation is CASKVSSGTYEQYF.

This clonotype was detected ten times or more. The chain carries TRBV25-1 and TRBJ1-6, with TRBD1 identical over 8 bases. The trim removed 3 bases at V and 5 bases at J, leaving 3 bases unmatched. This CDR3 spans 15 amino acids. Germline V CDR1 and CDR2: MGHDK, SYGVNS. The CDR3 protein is CASSDLDRDNSPLHF. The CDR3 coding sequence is TGTGCCAGCAGTGACTTGGACAGGGATAATTCACCCCTCCACTTT.

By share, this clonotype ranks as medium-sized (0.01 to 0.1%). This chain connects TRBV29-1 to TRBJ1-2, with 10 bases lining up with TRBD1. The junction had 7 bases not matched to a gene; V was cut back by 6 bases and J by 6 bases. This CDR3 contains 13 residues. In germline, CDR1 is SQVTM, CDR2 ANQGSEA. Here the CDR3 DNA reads TGCAGCGTGCCGACCGGACAGGGGGATGGCTACACCTTC. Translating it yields CSVPTGQGDGYTF.

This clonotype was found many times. The DNA of the CDR3 is TGCAGTGCTAGAGAAGGGTCGACTAGCGGATCCTACAATGAGCAGTTCTTC. This translates into CSAREGSTSGSYNEQFF. The chain joins TRBV20-1 to TRBJ2-1; 9 bases map to TRBD2. Germline CDR1 DFQATT, CDR2 SNEGSKA (reference sequence). This CDR3 is built from 17 residues. Losses at the gene ends were 0 bases for V and 1 base for J; bases not matched to a gene: 7.

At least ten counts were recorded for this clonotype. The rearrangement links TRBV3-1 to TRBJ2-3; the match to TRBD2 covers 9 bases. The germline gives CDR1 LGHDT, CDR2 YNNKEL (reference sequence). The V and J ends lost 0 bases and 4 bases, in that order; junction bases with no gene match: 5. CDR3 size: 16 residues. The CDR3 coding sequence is TGTGCCAGCAGCCAAGATCGGCTAGCGGGGTCAGATACGCAGTATTTT. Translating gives CASSQDRLAGSDTQYF.

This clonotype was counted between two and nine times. The CDR3 loop reads CASSFNRGYGYTF. Written as DNA, the CDR3 is TGTGCCAGCAGTTTTAACAGGGGCTATGGCTACACCTTC. The V gene is TRBV12-3 or TRBV12-4, the J gene TRBJ1-2; 7 bases map to TRBD1. J was trimmed by 4 bases and V by 3 bases; bases with no gene match: 2. This CDR3 contains 13 residues.

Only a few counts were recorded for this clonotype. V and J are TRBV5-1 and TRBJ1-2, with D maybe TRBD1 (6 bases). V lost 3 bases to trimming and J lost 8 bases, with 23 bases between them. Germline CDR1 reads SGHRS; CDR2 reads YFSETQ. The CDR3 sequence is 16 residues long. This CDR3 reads CASSSMPGTYAAGYTF. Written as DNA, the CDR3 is TGCGCCAGCAGCTCCATGCCGGGGACATATGCTGCAGGCTACACCTTC.

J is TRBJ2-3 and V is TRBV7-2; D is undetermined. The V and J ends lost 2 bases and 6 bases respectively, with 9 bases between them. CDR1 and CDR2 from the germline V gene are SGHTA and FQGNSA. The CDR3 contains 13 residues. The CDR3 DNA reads TGTGCCAGCAGCTTAAGCTTTCCCGATACGCAGTATTTT. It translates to CASSLSFPDTQYF.

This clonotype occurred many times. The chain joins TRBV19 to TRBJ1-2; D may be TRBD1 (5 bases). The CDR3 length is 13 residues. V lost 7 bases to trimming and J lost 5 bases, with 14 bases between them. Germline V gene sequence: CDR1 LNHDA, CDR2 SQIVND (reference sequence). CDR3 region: CASKGWDEYGYTF. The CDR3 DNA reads TGTGCCAGTAAGGGCTGGGACGAATATGGCTACACCTTC. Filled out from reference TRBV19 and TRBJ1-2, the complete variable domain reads DGGITQSPKYLFRKEGQNVTLSCEQNLNHDAMYWYRQDPGQGLRLIYYSQIVNDFQKGDIAEGYSVSREKKESFPLTVTSAQKNPTAFYLCASKGWDEYGYTFGSGTRLTVV.

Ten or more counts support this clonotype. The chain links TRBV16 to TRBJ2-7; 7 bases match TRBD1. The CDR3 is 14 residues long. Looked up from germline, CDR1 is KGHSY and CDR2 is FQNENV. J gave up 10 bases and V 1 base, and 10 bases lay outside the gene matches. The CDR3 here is CASSQYRGSYEQYF. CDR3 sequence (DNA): TGTGCCAGCAGCCAATACAGGGGCTCCTATGAACAGTACTTC.

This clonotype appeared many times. The CDR3 sequence: CSASNRASGNTIYF. In nucleotides, the CDR3 is TGCAGTGCTAGTAACAGGGCTTCTGGAAACACCATATATTTT. This chain links TRBV20-1 with TRBJ1-3; possible D gene TRBD1, 6 bases. The CDR3 sequence is 14 residues long. Trimming shortened V by 3 bases and J by 1 base, and 10 bases separated the two germline ends. Looked up from germline, CDR1 is DFQATT and CDR2 is SNEGSKA (reference sequence).

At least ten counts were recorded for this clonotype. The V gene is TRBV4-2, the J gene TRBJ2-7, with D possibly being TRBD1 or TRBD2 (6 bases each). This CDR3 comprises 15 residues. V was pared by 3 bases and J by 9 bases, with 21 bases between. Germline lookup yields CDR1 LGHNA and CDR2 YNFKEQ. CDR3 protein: CASSQAGTGGFLQYF. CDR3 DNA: TGTGCCAGCAGCCAGGCCGGGACTGGGGGCTTTCTGCAGTACTTC.

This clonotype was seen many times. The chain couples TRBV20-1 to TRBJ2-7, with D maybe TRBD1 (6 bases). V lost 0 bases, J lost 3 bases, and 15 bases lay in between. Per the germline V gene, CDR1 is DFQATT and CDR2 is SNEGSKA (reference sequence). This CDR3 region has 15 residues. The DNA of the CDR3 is TGCAGTGCTAGAGATCTAGGGGGACCCCTCTACGAGCAGTACTTC. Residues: CSARDLGGPLYEQYF.

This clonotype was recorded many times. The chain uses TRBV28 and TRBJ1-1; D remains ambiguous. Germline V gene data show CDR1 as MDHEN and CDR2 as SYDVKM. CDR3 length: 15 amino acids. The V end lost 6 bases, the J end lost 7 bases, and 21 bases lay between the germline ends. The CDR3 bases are TGTGCCAGCAGGCTATCGGGCCCGCTCGAATTTGAAGCTTTCTTT. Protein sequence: CASRLSGPLEFEAFF.

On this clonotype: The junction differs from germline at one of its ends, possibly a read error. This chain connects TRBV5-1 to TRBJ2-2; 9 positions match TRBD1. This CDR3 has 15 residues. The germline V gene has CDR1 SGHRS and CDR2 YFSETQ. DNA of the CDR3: TGCGCCAGCAGCTTGAGGACAGGGGAAGCCGGGGAGCCGTTTTTT. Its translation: CASSLRTGEAGEPFF.

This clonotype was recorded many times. CDR3 protein: CAIETGQGVGEQYF. The CDR3 DNA reads as TGTGCCATCGAAACAGGGCAGGGGGTCGGCGAGCAGTACTTC. V and J are TRBV10-3 and TRBJ2-7; TRBD1 agrees at 7 bases. The V gene's germline CDR1 is ENHRY and CDR2 SYGVKD. With V trimmed by 8 bases and J by 6 bases, 13 bases remained unmatched. The CDR3 is made up of 14 amino acids.

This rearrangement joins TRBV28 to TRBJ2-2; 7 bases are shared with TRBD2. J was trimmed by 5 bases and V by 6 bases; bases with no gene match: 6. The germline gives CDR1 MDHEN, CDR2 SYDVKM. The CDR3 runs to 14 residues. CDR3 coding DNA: TGTGCCAGCAGGAACGGGGGGAATACCGGGGAGCTGTTTTTT. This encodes CASRNGGNTGELFF. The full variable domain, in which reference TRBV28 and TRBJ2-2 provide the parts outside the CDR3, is DVKVTQSSRYLVKRTGEKVFLECVQDMDHENMFWYRQDPGLGLRLIYFSYDVKMKEKGDIPEGYSVSREKKERFSLILESASTNQTSMYLCASRNGGNTGELFFGEGSRLTVL.

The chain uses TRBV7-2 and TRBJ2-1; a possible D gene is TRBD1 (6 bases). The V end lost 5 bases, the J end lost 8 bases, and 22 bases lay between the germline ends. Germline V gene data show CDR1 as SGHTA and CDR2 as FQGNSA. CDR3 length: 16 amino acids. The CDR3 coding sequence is TGTGCCAGCAGCCCCTACAGGGTTGTGCATGAGTATGAGCAGTTCTTC. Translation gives CASSPYRVVHEYEQFF. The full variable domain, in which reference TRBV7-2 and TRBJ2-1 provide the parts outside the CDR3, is GAGVSQSPSNKVTEKGKDVELRCDPISGHTALYWYRQSLGQGLEFLIYFQGNSAPDKSGLPSDRFSAERTGGSVSTLTIQRTQQEDSAVYLCASSPYRVVHEYEQFFGPGTRLTVL.